The 3 T cell receptor beta chains in this list originate from one sample, sequenced in a study of regulatory T cells in long-lasting Graves disease. CDR3-region Arm-PCR and iRepertoire HTBI primers produced the TCR beta libraries. TCRdb recomputed calls from the multiplex PCR reads with MiXCR, one row per CDR3 protein. The profile shows 300,000 to 500,000 distinct CDR3 sequences, around 21% of them singletons. Time point specified: persistent/refractory GD, antithyroid drugs over 5 years with positive TRAb. PBMCs were the source of the RNA used for TCR sequencing. The sample here was peripheral blood mononuclear cells (PBMCs), taken when the disease was refractory, from a patient treated with antithyroid drugs. These receptors were taken from a female donor with Graves disease.

The V call is TRBV7-2, the J call TRBJ1-5; TRBD1 matches at 7 bases. With 5 bases clipped from V and 2 bases from J, the junction kept 18 bases outside the gene matches. The CDR3 length is 19 residues. The germline V gene has CDR1 SGHTA and CDR2 FQGNSA. The CDR3, as DNA: TGTGCCAGCAGCCATAGTAGAGGGGGCGGAGGGGCAGGCAATCAGCCCCAGCATTTT. It is translated as CASSHSRGGGGAGNQPQHF.

Regarding this clonotype: Since a much larger clone is just one base distant, this may be a read error. The V gene is TRBV11-2, the J gene TRBJ2-5; TRBD2 matches 10 bases. CDR1 is SGHAT and CDR2 is FQNNGV in the germline V gene. V trimming: 5 bases; J trimming: 0 bases; junction bases outside the gene matches: 6. The CDR3 is 16 amino acids. Here the CDR3 reads CASSRGTSANQETQYF. CDR3 nucleotides: TGTGCCAGCAGCCGCGGGACTAGCGCGAACCAAGAGACCCAGTACTTC.

This clonotype occurred a few times. CDR3 region: CASSSRGGIGGYTF. DNA of the CDR3: TGTGCCAGCAGTTCCCGAGGCGGGATCGGTGGCTACACCTTC. V usage is TRBV6-9 and J usage is TRBJ1-2; no firm D call. The CDR3 runs to 14 residues. Between the trimmed V and J ends, which lost 4 bases and 7 bases, there was a span of 16 bases. In germline, CDR1 is MNHGY, CDR2 SVAAGI.